This TCR beta chain is drawn from a study of blood T cell repertoires in COVID-19. Produced via immunoSEQ multiplex PCR; TCRdb's table is partial and in-frame only. Of about 350,000 clones in the sample, roughly nine tenths are singletons; the top ten hold approximately 4.1%. This CDR3 is 17 amino acids long. Recruited during active infection, patients (from Seattle) were subsequently followed longitudinally. This clonotype was sampled from a woman aged 60-70 years with COVID-19, enrolled during active disease. The V call is TRBV21-1, the J call TRBJ1-3; whether TRBD1, the table's D call, matches the DNA was not checked. TRBV21-1 is reported as a pseudogene. Material for sequencing was peripheral blood. This CDR3 reads CASSKKRQVHSGNTIYF. CDR3 nucleotides: TGTGCCAGCAGCAAAAAACGACAGGTCCACTCTGGAAACACCATATATTTT.